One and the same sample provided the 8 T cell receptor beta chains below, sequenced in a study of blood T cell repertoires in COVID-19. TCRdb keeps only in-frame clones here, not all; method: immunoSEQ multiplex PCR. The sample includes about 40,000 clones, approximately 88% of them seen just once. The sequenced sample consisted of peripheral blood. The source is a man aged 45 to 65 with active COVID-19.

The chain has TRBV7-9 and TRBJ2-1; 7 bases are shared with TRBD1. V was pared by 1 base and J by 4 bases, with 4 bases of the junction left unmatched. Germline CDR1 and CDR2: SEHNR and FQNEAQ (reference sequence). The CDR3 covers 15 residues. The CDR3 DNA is TGTGCCAGCAGCTTAGTTCAGGGGGATTACAATGAGCAGTTCTTC. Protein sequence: CASSLVQGDYNEQFF.

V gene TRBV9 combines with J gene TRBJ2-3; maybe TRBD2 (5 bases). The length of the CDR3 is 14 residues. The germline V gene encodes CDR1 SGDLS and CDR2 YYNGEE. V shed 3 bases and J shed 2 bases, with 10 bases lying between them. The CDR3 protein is CASSEERLTDTQYF. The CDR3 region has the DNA TGTGCCAGCAGCGAAGAGCGGCTCACAGATACGCAGTATTTT.

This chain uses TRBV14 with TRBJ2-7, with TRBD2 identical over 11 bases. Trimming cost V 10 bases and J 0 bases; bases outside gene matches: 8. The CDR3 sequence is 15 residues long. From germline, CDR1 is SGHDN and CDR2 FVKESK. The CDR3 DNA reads TGTGCCACCTCAGTGGGGACTAGCGGCTCCTACGAGCAGTACTTC. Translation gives CATSVGTSGSYEQYF.

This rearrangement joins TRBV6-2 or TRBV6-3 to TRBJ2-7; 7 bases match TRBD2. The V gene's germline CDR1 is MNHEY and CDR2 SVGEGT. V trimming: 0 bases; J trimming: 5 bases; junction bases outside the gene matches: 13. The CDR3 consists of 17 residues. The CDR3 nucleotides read TGTGCCAGCAGTTACTCGGCTACGGCGGGAGTTTTCGACGAGCAGTACTTC. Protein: CASSYSATAGVFDEQYF.

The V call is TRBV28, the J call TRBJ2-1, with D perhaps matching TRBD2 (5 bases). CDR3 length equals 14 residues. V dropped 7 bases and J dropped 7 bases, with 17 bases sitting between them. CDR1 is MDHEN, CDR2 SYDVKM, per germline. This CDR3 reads CASNNRGLVNEQFF. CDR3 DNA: TGTGCCAGCAACAACCGAGGGCTGGTAAATGAGCAGTTCTTC.

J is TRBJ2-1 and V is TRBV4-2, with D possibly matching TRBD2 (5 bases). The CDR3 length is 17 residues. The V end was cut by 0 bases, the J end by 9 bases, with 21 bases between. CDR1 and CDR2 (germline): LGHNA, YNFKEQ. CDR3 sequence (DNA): TGTGCCAGCAGCCAAGACCCGAGTGCGGCGGGTTACGCTGAGCAGTTCTTC. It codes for CASSQDPSAAGYAEQFF.

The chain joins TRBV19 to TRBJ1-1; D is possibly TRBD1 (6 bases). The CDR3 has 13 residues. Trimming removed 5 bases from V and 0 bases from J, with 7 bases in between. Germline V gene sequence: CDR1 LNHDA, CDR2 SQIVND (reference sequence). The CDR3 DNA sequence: TGTGCCAGTAGTTGGGGGCTGAACACTGAAGCTTTCTTT. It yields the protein CASSWGLNTEAFF.

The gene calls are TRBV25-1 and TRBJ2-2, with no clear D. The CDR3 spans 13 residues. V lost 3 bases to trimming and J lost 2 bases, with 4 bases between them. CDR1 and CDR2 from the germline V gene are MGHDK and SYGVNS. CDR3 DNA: TGTGCCAGCAGTGATTCAAACACCGGGGAGCTGTTTTTT. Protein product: CASSDSNTGELFF.